The 11 T cell receptor beta chains listed next were all sequenced from one sample in a study of shared T cell receptors in the human thymus. Produced via immunoSEQ multiplex PCR; TCRdb's table is partial and in-frame only. Among 72,000 or so clones listed, 90% to 95% were seen once. What was sequenced was thymocytes. The origin of the receptors is a human donor.

V gene TRBV4-3 combines with J gene TRBJ2-1; D is uncertain. Germline CDR1 reads LGHNA; CDR2 reads YSLEER. Between the trimmed V and J ends, which lost 0 bases and 3 bases, there was a span of 6 bases. The CDR3 spans 14 residues. The CDR3 region is CASSQDNFYNEQFF. DNA of the CDR3: TGCGCCAGCAGCCAAGATAACTTCTACAATGAGCAGTTCTTC.

The chain joins TRBV14 to TRBJ2-7, with a weak D call TRBD1 (6 bases). The CDR3 runs to 13 residues. Germline CDR1 reads SGHDN; CDR2 reads FVKESK. V lost 4 bases to trimming and J lost 3 bases, with 10 bases between them. The CDR3 here is CASSRGHHYEQYF. DNA for the CDR3: TGTGCCAGCAGCCGGGGACACCACTACGAGCAGTACTTC.

The V gene is TRBV7-2, the J gene TRBJ1-5; a weak D match, TRBD1 (6 bases). CDR1 and CDR2 (germline): SGHTA, FQGNSA. The CDR3 loop spans 16 amino acids. Trimming stripped 2 bases from V and 7 bases from J, with 18 bases between. CDR3 sequence (DNA): TGTGCCAGCAGCTTACAGGGGATCTTAAGGGGGCAGCCCCAGCATTTT. Protein product: CASSLQGILRGQPQHF.

CDR3 sequence: CASSQTRPGTDYNEQFF. CDR3 coding DNA: TGCGCCAGCAGCCAAACTAGACCCGGGACGGATTACAATGAGCAGTTCTTC. The V and J genes are TRBV4-3 and TRBJ2-1, with D perhaps matching TRBD1 or TRBD2 (5 bases each). The CDR3 totals 17 residues. CDR1 LGHNA and CDR2 YSLEER come from the germline V gene. Trimming removed 2 bases from V and 4 bases from J, with 18 bases in between.

This chain uses TRBV4-3 with TRBJ2-2; D remains unclear. This CDR3 has 16 residues. The germline V gene has CDR1 LGHNA and CDR2 YSLEER. Trimming left V 1 base short and J 2 bases short, with 11 bases between. CDR3 nucleotides: TGCGCCAGCAGCCAAGTTAAGTCAGAAAACACCGGGGAGCTGTTTTTT. The encoded protein is CASSQVKSENTGELFF.

The chain recombines TRBV14 with TRBJ2-7; D is possibly TRBD1 (6 bases). V was shortened by 2 bases and J by 2 bases, with 19 bases between the two germline ends. This CDR3 is 17 amino acids long. Germline V gene data show CDR1 as SGHDN and CDR2 as FVKESK. In nucleotides, the CDR3 is TGTGCCAGCAGCCAAAACAGGGAGATGAGGACAGCCTACGAGCAGTACTTC. It specifies CASSQNREMRTAYEQYF.

V usage is TRBV19 and J usage is TRBJ2-5; TRBD2 agrees at 12 bases. V lost 3 bases and J lost 6; bases outside the gene matches: 5. There are 15 residues in the CDR3. Per germline, CDR1 LNHDA and CDR2 SQIVND (reference sequence). The CDR3 sequence is CASSMLAGGPQTQYF. The CDR3 nucleotides are TGTGCCAGTAGTATGCTAGCGGGGGGGCCGCAGACCCAGTACTTC.

The chain couples TRBV18 to TRBJ2-1; TRBD1 might be the D (6 bases). Per germline, CDR1 KGHSH and CDR2 LQKENI. The CDR3 length is 12 residues. The V end was cut by 6 bases, the J end by 8 bases, with 11 bases between. The CDR3 DNA reads as TGTGCCAGCTCGATACAGGGAGATGAGCAGTTCTTC. It yields the protein CASSIQGDEQFF. Full variable domain (rest looked up from reference TRBV18 and TRBJ2-1): NAGVMQNPRHLVRRRGQEARLRCSPMKGHSHVYWYRQLPEEGLKFMVYLQKENIIDESGMPKERFSAEFPKEGPSILRIQQVVRGDSAAYFCASSIQGDEQFFGPGTRLTVL.

This chain connects TRBV5-1 to TRBJ2-3; D unclear. The V end lost 1 base, the J end lost 6 bases, and 9 bases lay between the germline ends. The CDR3 runs 13 residues. From germline, CDR1 is SGHRS and CDR2 YFSETQ. Written as DNA, the CDR3 is TGCGCCAGCAGCTTGACTCGGTACGATACGCAGTATTTT. This sequence encodes CASSLTRYDTQYF.

The chain combines TRBV7-6 with TRBJ1-3; TRBD1 matches at 9 bases. This CDR3 is 20 amino acids long. J gave up 0 bases and V 1 base, and 13 bases lay outside the gene matches. Germline CDR1 and CDR2: SGHVS and FNYEAQ. DNA for the CDR3: TGTGCCAGCAGCTTAGTGGATCGGACAGGGGTCCCCCTCTCTGGAAACACCATATATTTT. Amino acid sequence: CASSLVDRTGVPLSGNTIYF.

The chain combines TRBV25-1 with TRBJ2-7; TRBD1 matches 8 bases. This CDR3 has 18 amino acids. After removal of 1 base from V and 0 bases from J, the junction contained 11 bases not matched to a gene. Germline assignment: CDR1 MGHDK and CDR2 SYGVNS. The CDR3 reads CASSESAGQGSHSYEQYF. CDR3 DNA: TGTGCCAGCAGTGAATCCGCTGGACAGGGTAGCCACTCCTACGAGCAGTACTTC.